This T cell receptor beta chain appears in the sequencing data of a study of T cells in Graves' hyperthyroidism and ophthalmopathy. Study in general: The blood sample was taken at first diagnosis, before treatment began.

The source material, RNA transcripts, was used to amplify TCR beta CDR3 regions. HTBI primers drove first-round RT-PCR of the TCR CDR3. TCRdb passed the multiplex PCR reads through MiXCR, listing each CDR3 protein once. The table lists hundreds of thousands of distinct CDR3 sequences, around 14% of them singletons. V lost 3 bases and J lost 4; bases outside the gene matches: 2. Germline V gene lookup returns CDR1 MNHEY and CDR2 SMNVEV (reference sequence). The CDR3 sequence is 14 residues long. This clonotype has only a few counts. Across 18 months, stable Graves' hyperthyroidism was marked by no progression to ophthalmopathy. Lactation, pregnancy, other autoimmune disease or uncontrolled infection led to exclusion of patients. The diagnoses drew upon clinical symptoms, serum thyroxine and TRAb, thyroid ultrasound and orbital computed tomography.

The chain is built from TRBV27 and TRBJ2-1; 8 bases align to TRBD1. The sequenced sample was blood. The TCR sequence derives from a woman aged 18 to 35 with Graves' hyperthyroidism. CDR3 sequence (DNA): TGTGCCAGCAGTTTTCAGGGGGCTTACAATGAGCAGTTCTTC. As protein: CASSFQGAYNEQFF.